This record looks at one TCR beta chain sequence and its context. The antigen remains undetermined. This sample was taken from a study of cytomegalovirus exposure and HLA in healthy donors. Whole-study findings and limits: A later analysis linked a missense DCLRE1C variant to TCR beta V- and J-gene trimming. Over 150 TCR beta chains were listed as cytomegalovirus-associated. Most likely, a cluster of highly shared sequence variants arose as a sequencing artifact. HLA allele associations emerged for roughly 16,000 TCR beta sequences in a later analysis, at 0.05 false discovery rate.

A multiplex PCR was run with 60 Vbeta primers and 13 Jbeta primers. Clones were sequenced by immunoSEQ multiplex PCR, and TCRdb holds only the in-frame ones, with some missing. Of roughly 100,000 clones listed, around 75% are singletons. The germline V gene encodes CDR1 GTSNPN and CDR2 SVGIG (reference sequence). CDR3 size: 15 residues. V shed 1 base and J 1 base; nucleotides not matched to a gene: 4. The chain employs TRBV30 and TRBJ1-3; TRBD1 aligns across 7 bases. The source is a middle-aged man in good health and CMV-seronegative. Specimen: PBMCs. The CDR3 DNA follows: TGTGCCTGGAGTGGCACAGGGGAATCTGGAAACACCATATATTTT. Its protein product is CAWSGTGESGNTIYF.